This entry features one T cell receptor beta chain sequence. Its matching antigen is unknown. This sample was included in a study of T-cell reconstitution after alpha-beta-depleted transplantation in children. During its preparation, the TCRbeta library received unique molecular identifiers. Via MiXCR, TCRdb re-called the PCR reads, giving one row per CDR3 protein. The sample lists 440,000 or so distinct CDR3 sequences, around two fifths occurring once. Trimming took off 2 bases at V and 2 bases at J, with 5 bases between the two ends. This CDR3 contains 13 residues. Germline-derived CDR1 and CDR2 are MNHEY and SVGAGI. The study, taken as a whole, reports: Most T-cell counts and diversity one year after the transplant came from T cells that were newly produced.

The specimen was PBMCs, collected before TCRalphabeta/CD19-depleted stem cell transplant. The receptor comes from a girl aged 2 to 9 with aplastic anemia, due to receive a stem cell transplant. This chain connects TRBV6-5 to TRBJ2-3, with no clear D. This chain's CDR3 is CASSYTYTDTQYF. In DNA, the CDR3 is TGTGCCAGCAGTTACACCTACACAGATACGCAGTATTTT.